This TCR beta chain was found in a study of T cell responses to AZD1222 COVID-19 vaccine. Comments on this clone: Its antigen is as yet unknown.

Study results and limitations: Two doses of AZD1222 preceded a rise in Spike-specific TCR breadth and depth.

The method was immunoSEQ multiplex PCR; TCRdb's version includes in-frame clones alone and lacks a portion of them. In the table there are 29,000 or so clones, over 85% of which are singletons. The CDR3 length is 17 residues. The V gene's germline CDR1 is MGHRA and CDR2 YSYEKL. Trimming took 1 base from V and 0 from J; bases not matched to a gene: 9. The source was peripheral blood, collected on day 0 of AZD1222 vaccination. This receptor was taken from an adult in good health. V and J are TRBV4-1 and TRBJ2-7, with 7 nucleotides matching TRBD2. For the CDR3, the DNA is TGCGCCAGCAGCCAAGGAATAAGCGGGGCGAACTCCTACGAGCAGTACTTC. Its protein is CASSQGISGANSYEQYF.